This is a list of T cell receptor beta chains from one sample in a study of regulatory T cells in long-lasting Graves disease. Each CDR3 protein gets one entry after TCRdb re-called the multiplex PCR reads with MiXCR. The table has 350,000 to 450,000 distinct CDR3 sequences, approximately 23% seen once. The sample here was peripheral blood mononuclear cells (PBMCs), taken when the disease was refractory, from a patient treated with antithyroid drugs. These TCRs come from a woman between 35 and 50 years old with Graves disease. CDR3s include the opening cysteine and the closing phenylalanine or tryptophan. The D gene is left open where the match is weak. Only part of the rows carry a size: once, few, many, or a class if the clone is expanded.

D gene: NA; J gene: TRBJ2-2; clone size: few; V gene: TRBV29-1; CDR3 DNA: TGCAGCGTTACAGGGATCACCGGGGAGCTGTTTTTT; CDR3 protein: CSVTGITGELFF
D gene: NA; J gene: TRBJ2-7; clone size: many; V gene: TRBV28; CDR3 DNA: TGTGCCAGCAGTTCCCGGGACACTTCCTACGAGCAGTACTTC; CDR3 protein: CASSSRDTSYEQYF
D gene: NA; J gene: TRBJ1-5; clone size: few; V gene: TRBV2; CDR3 DNA: TGTGCCAGCACTGAGGGAGGAGGCAATCAGCCCCAGCATTTT; CDR3 protein: CASTEGGGNQPQHF
D gene: NA; J gene: TRBJ2-1; clone size: NA; V gene: TRBV6-5; CDR3 DNA: TGTGCCAGCAGTTCAGGGGCCTACAATGAGCAGTTCTTC; CDR3 protein: CASSSGAYNEQFF
D gene: NA; J gene: TRBJ2-7; clone size: many; V gene: TRBV28; CDR3 DNA: TGTGCCAGCAGCCCCTACCCGACCCACGAGCAGTACTTC; CDR3 protein: CASSPYPTHEQYF
D gene: TRBD2; J gene: TRBJ2-3; clone size: few; V gene: TRBV5-5; CDR3 DNA: TGTGCCAGCAGCTTCAGCGGGAGGGCTACGCAGTATTTT; CDR3 protein: CASSFSGRATQYF
D gene: TRBD1; J gene: TRBJ2-5; clone size: many; V gene: TRBV11-2; CDR3 DNA: TGTGCCAGCAGCTTAATTTTTGGGACAGGGGCCCAAGAGACCCAGTACTTC; CDR3 protein: CASSLIFGTGAQETQYF
D gene: TRBD2; J gene: TRBJ2-1; clone size: few; V gene: TRBV28; CDR3 DNA: TGTGCCAGCAGTTTCTCCGGGACTAGGTCCATTCTCTTC; CDR3 protein: CASSFSGTRSILF
D gene: TRBD1; J gene: TRBJ2-2; clone size: few; V gene: TRBV7-3; CDR3 DNA: TGTGCCAGCAGCTTATTCCACCCCCCGGGACAGGGTGGCACCGGGGAGCTGTTTTTT; CDR3 protein: CASSLFHPPGQGGTGELFF
D gene: NA; J gene: TRBJ2-7; clone size: many; V gene: TRBV7-9; CDR3 DNA: TGTGCCAGCAGCCTCGGTCAGGGACTTTCCTACGAGCAGTACTTC; CDR3 protein: CASSLGQGLSYEQYF
D gene: TRBD1; J gene: TRBJ2-7; clone size: NA; V gene: TRBV13; CDR3 DNA: TGTGCCAGCAGCACCAAAGGACAGGACTACGAGCAGTACTTC; CDR3 protein: CASSTKGQDYEQYF
D gene: TRBD2; J gene: TRBJ2-7; clone size: NA; V gene: TRBV15; CDR3 DNA: TGTGCCACCAGCAGCGCGGGACTAAACGAGCAGTACTTC; CDR3 protein: CATSSAGLNEQYF
D gene: TRBD1; J gene: TRBJ1-1; clone size: NA; V gene: TRBV19; CDR3 DNA: TGTGCCAGCAGGAGACCCGGACAGGCTATACGAAACACTGAAGCTTTCTTT; CDR3 protein: CASRRPGQAIRNTEAFF
D gene: TRBD2; J gene: TRBJ2-7; clone size: NA; V gene: TRBV11-2; CDR3 DNA: TGTACCAGCAGCTACCGGGGACTAGCTCGAAACTACGAGCAGTACTTC; CDR3 protein: CTSSYRGLARNYEQYF
D gene: NA; J gene: TRBJ2-4; clone size: many; V gene: TRBV28; CDR3 DNA: TGTGCCAGCAGACAAACCGGACTTAGCGAGCTAGCCAAAAACATTCAGTACTTC; CDR3 protein: CASRQTGLSELAKNIQYF
D gene: NA; J gene: TRBJ2-7; clone size: many; V gene: TRBV28; CDR3 DNA: TGTGCCAGCAGCTCCCGGGTCCCCTACGAGCAGTACTTC; CDR3 protein: CASSSRVPYEQYF
D gene: TRBD2; J gene: TRBJ2-7; clone size: NA; V gene: TRBV2; CDR3 DNA: TGTGCCAGCAGCGTAGCTTCTAGCGGACACTACGAGCAGTACTTC; CDR3 protein: CASSVASSGHYEQYF
D gene: TRBD2; J gene: TRBJ2-7; clone size: NA; V gene: TRBV20-1; CDR3 DNA: TGCAGTGCTAGAGGGGGGGGCTCCTACGAGCAGTACTTC; CDR3 protein: CSARGGGSYEQYF
D gene: NA; J gene: TRBJ2-7; clone size: many; V gene: TRBV2; CDR3 DNA: TGTGCCAGCAGTCCAGTCACCCTGACCGCCGAGCAGTACTTC; CDR3 protein: CASSPVTLTAEQYF
D gene: TRBD1; J gene: TRBJ1-5; clone size: many; V gene: TRBV6-1; CDR3 DNA: TGTGCCAGCAGTGGCTCGACAGGGCACCTTTCGCCCCAGCATTTT; CDR3 protein: CASSGSTGHLSPQHF